Following are 23 T cell receptor beta chains from one sample sequenced in a study of T cell repertoires in cytomegalovirus infection. These receptors are not linked to any known antigen. In TCRdb, the reads were re-called with MiXCR into one record per CDR3 protein. The sample has 700,000 to 900,000 distinct CDR3 sequences; roughly 29% are singletons. Sequenced here: cultured CD8+ T cells from PBMCs, sampled from culture after CMV antigen stimulation. Receptors were obtained from a human donor in good health (CMV status not recorded). Some clones in this sample may be carry-over from other donors' samples.

V is TRBV27 and J is TRBJ2-2, with TRBD1 identical over 7 bases. Germline V lookup: CDR1 MNHEY, CDR2 SMNVEV (reference sequence). This CDR3 comprises 16 residues. V shed 8 bases and J 1 base; nucleotides not matched to a gene: 10. CDR3 region: CASGGQRAMNTGELFF. The CDR3 DNA follows: TGTGCCAGCGGGGGACAGAGGGCGATGAACACCGGGGAGCTGTTTTTT.

V gene TRBV12-3 or TRBV12-4 combines with J gene TRBJ2-7, with TRBD2 matching 7 bases. The ends lost 4 bases at V and 6 bases at J; junction bases unmatched: 12. This CDR3 has 15 amino acids. The DNA for the CDR3 is TGTGCCAGCAGTTACCAAGCGGGGCTCCTAGGCGAGCAGTACTTC. Its translation is CASSYQAGLLGEQYF.

This clonotype was seen only a few times. The rearrangement uses TRBV24-1 and TRBJ1-2, with 7 bases fitting TRBD1. This CDR3 region has 16 residues. Germline loops: CDR1 KGHDR, CDR2 SFDVKD. V trimming: 4 bases; J trimming: 8 bases; junction bases outside the gene matches: 15. CDR3 DNA sequence: TGTGCCACCAGTGACCGTAAATCTACAGGGGAATGGGGCTACACCTTC. Its protein product is CATSDRKSTGEWGYTF.

For the CDR3, the DNA is TGTGCCACCAGCAGAGAGGGAGAAGGGGCCTATGGGACCCAGTACTTC. Translation gives CATSREGEGAYGTQYF. The J gene is TRBJ2-5, the V gene TRBV15; perhaps D is TRBD1 or TRBD2 (5 bases each). Deletions cut 0 bases from V and 7 bases from J, with 18 bases between. Germline CDR1 and CDR2: LNHNV and YYDKDF (reference sequence). The CDR3 covers 16 residues.

The chain joins TRBV6-5 to TRBJ2-7, with a weak D call TRBD2 (6 bases). The V end was cut by 4 bases, the J end by 6 bases, with 7 bases between. Germline CDR1 and CDR2: MNHEY and SVGAGI. The CDR3 contains 11 residues. CDR3 sequence reads: CASSSGSEQYF. The CDR3 nucleotides read TGTGCCAGCAGTTCCGGGAGCGAGCAGTACTTC.

This clonotype was detected a few times. V usage is TRBV7-6 and J usage is TRBJ2-5; D perhaps matches TRBD2 (6 bases). The germline V gene encodes CDR1 SGHVS and CDR2 FNYEAQ. The CDR3 totals 16 residues. V lost 5 bases and J 0 bases, leaving 16 bases between the germline ends. CDR3 sequence reads: CASSGEASADQETQYF. As DNA, the CDR3 is TGTGCCAGCAGCGGAGAGGCTAGCGCCGACCAAGAGACCCAGTACTTC. The full variable domain, in which reference TRBV7-6 and TRBJ2-5 provide the parts outside the CDR3, is GAGVSQSPRYKVTKRGQDVALRCDPISGHVSLYWYRQALGQGPEFLTYFNYEAQQDKSGLPNDRFSAERPEGSISTLTIQRTEQRDSAMYRCASSGEASADQETQYFGPGTRLLVL.

This clonotype occurred a few times. The chain couples TRBV7-9 to TRBJ2-7, with TRBD1 matching over 7 bases. Looked up from germline, CDR1 is SEHNR and CDR2 is FQNEAQ (reference sequence). This CDR3 is 12 amino acids long. Unmatched junction bases numbered 10, after V lost 5 bases and J lost 12 bases. The CDR3 is CASSGRDSLGYV. In DNA form, the CDR3 reads TGTGCCAGCAGCGGTCGGGACAGCCTGGGGTACGTC.

This clonotype was recorded many times. The V gene is TRBV7-2, the J gene TRBJ2-5; 10 bases line up with TRBD1. This CDR3 region has 17 residues. CDR1 and CDR2 (germline): SGHTA, FQGNSA. Trimming cost V 2 bases and J 2 bases; bases outside gene matches: 8. The CDR3 protein is CASSLNGGTGVQETQYF. CDR3 bases: TGTGCCAGCAGCTTAAATGGGGGGACAGGGGTACAAGAGACCCAGTACTTC.

The genes are TRBV10-3 and TRBJ2-7; 9 bases fit TRBD1. The CDR3 has 16 residues. V gave up 0 bases and J gave up 2 bases; unmatched junction bases: 5. Germline assignment: CDR1 ENHRY and CDR2 SYGVKD. The CDR3 spells CAISESGTGFTYEQYF. Written as DNA, the CDR3 is TGTGCCATCAGTGAGTCAGGGACAGGGTTTACCTACGAGCAGTACTTC.

This clonotype came up many times. The DNA of the CDR3 is TGTGCCAGCAGCTTGAGGCAGATGAACACTGAAGCTTTCTTT. Encoded protein: CASSLRQMNTEAFF. The chain is built from TRBV5-4 and TRBJ1-1; no clear D gene. Looked up from germline, CDR1 is SGHNT and CDR2 is YYREEE (reference sequence). Deletions cut 1 base from V and 0 bases from J, with 7 bases between. The CDR3 length is 14 residues.

The chain joins TRBV20-1 to TRBJ1-5, with TRBD1 matching over 7 bases. Germline V gene data show CDR1 as DFQATT and CDR2 as SNEGSKA (reference sequence). There are 15 residues in the CDR3. Unmatched junction bases numbered 6, after V lost 1 base and J lost 3 bases. CDR3 sequence: CSARVTGQFNQPQHF. Here the CDR3 DNA reads TGCAGTGCTAGAGTGACGGGACAGTTCAATCAGCCCCAGCATTTT.

CDR3 nucleotide sequence: TGTGCCAGCAGTGACAGGGTTCTTCCCAACTATGGCTACACCTTC. Encoded protein: CASSDRVLPNYGYTF. The chain has TRBV6-5 and TRBJ1-2; the match to TRBD1 covers 7 bases. The germline V gene has CDR1 MNHEY and CDR2 SVGAGI. The CDR3 totals 15 residues. Unmatched junction bases numbered 8, after V lost 5 bases and J lost 2 bases.

Remarks on this clonotype: The junction does not match germline at one end; this may be a read error. The rearrangement links TRBV11-2 to TRBJ1-4, with D possibly TRBD1 on 5 matching bases. The length of the CDR3 is 14 residues. Per germline, CDR1 SGHAT and CDR2 FQNNGV. In DNA, the CDR3 is TGCGCCAGCAGCCACGGACTCGGGGGTGAAAAACTGTTTTTT. It yields the protein CASSHGLGGEKLFF.

This rearrangement joins TRBV7-9 to TRBJ2-3, with no clear D. Deletions cut 0 bases from V and 7 bases from J, with 5 bases between. Per germline, CDR1 SEHNR and CDR2 FQNEAQ (reference sequence). This CDR3 contains 12 residues. Here the CDR3 DNA reads TGTGCCAGCAGCTTAGCTGGGAATACGCAGTATTTT. Translation: CASSLAGNTQYF.

This clonotype was observed many times. This chain joins TRBV7-2 and TRBJ1-1, with TRBD1 identical over 9 bases. This CDR3 spans 18 amino acids. V lost 2 bases and J lost 0; bases outside the gene matches: 10. Germline V lookup: CDR1 SGHTA, CDR2 FQGNSA. CDR3 residues: CASSLSGHRGLVNTEAFF. CDR3 nucleotides: TGTGCCAGCAGCTTATCCGGTCACAGGGGGCTCGTGAACACTGAAGCTTTCTTT.

This clonotype was counted between two and nine times. V usage is TRBV7-6 and J usage is TRBJ2-6; D is unresolved. This CDR3 contains 15 residues. CDR1 and CDR2 (germline): SGHVS, FNYEAQ. With 5 bases removed from V and 4 bases from J, the gap between germline ends came to 12 bases. CDR3 residues: CASSQPPDGANVLTF. The CDR3 nucleotides are TGTGCCAGCAGCCAACCGCCCGACGGGGCCAACGTCCTGACTTTC.

The chain employs TRBV27 and TRBJ1-1; D unclear. This CDR3 contains 14 residues. V was clipped by 3 bases and J by 4 bases, with 12 bases between them. In germline, CDR1 is MNHEY, CDR2 SMNVEV (reference sequence). In nucleotides, the CDR3 is TGTGCCAGCAGTTTTTCCGGTGGGATCACTGAAGCTTTCTTT. Translation gives CASSFSGGITEAFF.

The chain has TRBV7-4 and TRBJ2-2; D remains unclear. The CDR3 loop spans 16 amino acids. V was cut by 2 bases and J by 1 base, with 11 bases left in between. The germline gives CDR1 SGHVT, CDR2 SQSDAQ. The CDR3 loop is CASSLYDFRNTGELFF. As DNA, the CDR3 is TGTGCCAGCAGCTTATACGATTTCCGGAACACCGGGGAGCTGTTTTTT.

This clonotype was observed a handful of times. The chain employs TRBV12-3 or TRBV12-4 and TRBJ2-5; D unresolved. The V end lost 3 bases, the J end lost 4 bases, and 18 bases lay between the germline ends. This CDR3 is 16 amino acids long. The CDR3 protein is CASSFSGGVWGETQYF. The CDR3, as DNA: TGTGCCAGCAGTTTTTCGGGTGGGGTCTGGGGAGAGACCCAGTACTTC.

The chain links TRBV28 to TRBJ2-1, with 13 bases that match TRBD2. J was trimmed by 7 bases and V by 4 bases; bases with no gene match: 4. There are 15 residues in the CDR3. CDR1 is MDHEN and CDR2 is SYDVKM in the germline V gene. CDR3 in amino acids: CASSWALAGGNEQFF. The CDR3 region has the DNA TGTGCCAGCAGTTGGGCACTAGCGGGGGGGAATGAGCAGTTCTTC.

The chain's CDR3 is CASNGLAARLEEQYV. In nucleotides, the CDR3 is TGTGCCAGCAACGGACTAGCGGCAAGGCTCGAGGAGCAGTACGTC. The rearrangement uses TRBV2 and TRBJ2-7, with 10 bases matching TRBD2. CDR1 and CDR2 from the germline V gene are SNHLY and FYNNEI. CDR3 length: 15 amino acids. J gave up 7 bases and V 7 bases, and 13 bases lay outside the gene matches.

This chain joins TRBV10-2 and TRBJ1-2; D may be TRBD1 (5 bases). V was cut by 5 bases and J by 8 bases, with 12 bases left in between. CDR1 is WSHSY and CDR2 is SAAADI in the germline V gene. The CDR3 loop spans 12 amino acids. The CDR3 loop is CASSTGPEGYTF. DNA for the CDR3: TGCGCCAGCAGTACAGGCCCTGAGGGCTACACCTTC.

This clonotype has more than one count but fewer than ten. The chain joins TRBV5-5 to TRBJ1-1; no firm D call. CDR3 length equals 15 residues. V lost 3 bases and J 3 bases, leaving 15 bases between the germline ends. Germline CDR1 reads SGHKS; CDR2 reads YYEKEE (reference sequence). Here the CDR3 DNA reads TGTGCCAGCAGCTCTAGGATCGACGGATACACTGAAGCTTTCTTT. Amino acid sequence: CASSSRIDGYTEAFF.